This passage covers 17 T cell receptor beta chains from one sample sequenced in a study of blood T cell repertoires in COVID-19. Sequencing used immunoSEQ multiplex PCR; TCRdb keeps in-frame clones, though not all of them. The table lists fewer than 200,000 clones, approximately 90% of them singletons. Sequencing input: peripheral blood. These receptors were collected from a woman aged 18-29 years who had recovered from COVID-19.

CDR3 bases: TGTGCCAGCGCGGGGGGGCTCACAGATACGCAGTATTTT. Amino acid sequence: CASAGGLTDTQYF. The chain uses TRBV6-4 and TRBJ2-3; TRBD2 aligns across 9 bases. The CDR3 length is 13 residues. V was pared by 8 bases and J by 2 bases, with 2 bases of the junction left unmatched. The germline V gene has CDR1 MRHNA and CDR2 SNTAGT.

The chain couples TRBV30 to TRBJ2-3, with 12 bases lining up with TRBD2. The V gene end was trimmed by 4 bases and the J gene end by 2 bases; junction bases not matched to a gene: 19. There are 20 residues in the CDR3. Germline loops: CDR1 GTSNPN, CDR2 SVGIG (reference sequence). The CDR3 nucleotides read TGTGCCTGGACCCCTAGGGCTAGCGGGAGGGCCCTCACTTTCACAGATACGCAGTATTTT. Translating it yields CAWTPRASGRALTFTDTQYF.

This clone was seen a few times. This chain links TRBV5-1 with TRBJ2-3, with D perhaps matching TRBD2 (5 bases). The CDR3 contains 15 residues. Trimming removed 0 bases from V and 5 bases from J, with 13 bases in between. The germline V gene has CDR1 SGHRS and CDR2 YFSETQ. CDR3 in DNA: TGCGCCAGCAGCTTGGTTTCTAGCTTTGGAGATACGCAGTATTTT. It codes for CASSLVSSFGDTQYF.

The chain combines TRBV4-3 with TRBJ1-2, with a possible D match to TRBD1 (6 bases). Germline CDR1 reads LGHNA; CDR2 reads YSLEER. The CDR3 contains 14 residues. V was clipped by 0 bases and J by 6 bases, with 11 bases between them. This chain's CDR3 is CASSQDRGKHGYTF. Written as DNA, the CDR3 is TGCGCCAGCAGCCAAGACAGGGGAAAGCATGGCTACACCTTC.

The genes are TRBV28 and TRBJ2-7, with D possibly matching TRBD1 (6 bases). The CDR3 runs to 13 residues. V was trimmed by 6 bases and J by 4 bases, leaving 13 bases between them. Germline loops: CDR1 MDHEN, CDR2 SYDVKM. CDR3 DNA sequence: TGTGCCAGCAGCCCGACAGGACAATACGAGCAGTACGTC. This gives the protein CASSPTGQYEQYV.

CDR3 nucleotide sequence: TGTGCCACCAGTGCCGTAGACTCGGCTTGGAATGAGCAGTTCTTC. It is translated as CATSAVDSAWNEQFF. The chain combines TRBV24-1 with TRBJ2-1; D uncertain. The ends were cut back, 5 bases at V and 7 bases at J, with 17 bases in the middle. Germline V gene sequence: CDR1 KGHDR, CDR2 SFDVKD. This CDR3 spans 15 amino acids.

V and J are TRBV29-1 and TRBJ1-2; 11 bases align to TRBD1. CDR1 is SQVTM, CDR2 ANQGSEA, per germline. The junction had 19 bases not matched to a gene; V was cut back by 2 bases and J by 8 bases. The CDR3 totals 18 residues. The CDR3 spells CSVERLGQGAIPPGGYTF. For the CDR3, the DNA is TGCAGCGTTGAACGTCTCGGACAGGGGGCGATCCCCCCGGGGGGCTACACCTTC.

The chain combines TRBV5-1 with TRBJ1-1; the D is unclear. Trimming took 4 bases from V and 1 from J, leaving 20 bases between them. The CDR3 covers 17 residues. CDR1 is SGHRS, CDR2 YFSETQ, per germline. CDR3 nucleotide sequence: TGCGCCAGCAGCATCGACCCTAGGAGGTTGGGGAACACTGAAGCTTTCTTT. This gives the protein CASSIDPRRLGNTEAFF.

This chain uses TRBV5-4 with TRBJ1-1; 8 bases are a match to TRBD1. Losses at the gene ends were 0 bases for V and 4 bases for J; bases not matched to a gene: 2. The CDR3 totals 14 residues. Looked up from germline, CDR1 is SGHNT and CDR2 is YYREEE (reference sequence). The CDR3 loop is CASSLVTGGTEAFF. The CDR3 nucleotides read TGTGCCAGCAGCTTGGTTACAGGGGGCACTGAAGCTTTCTTT.

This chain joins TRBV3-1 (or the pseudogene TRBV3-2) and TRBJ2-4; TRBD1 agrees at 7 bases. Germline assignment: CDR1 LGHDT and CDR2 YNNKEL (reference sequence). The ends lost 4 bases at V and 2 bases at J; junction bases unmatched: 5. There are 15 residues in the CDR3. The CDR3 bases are TGTGCCAGCAGCCCCTACAGGGGCCCCAAAAACATTCAGTACTTC. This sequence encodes CASSPYRGPKNIQYF.

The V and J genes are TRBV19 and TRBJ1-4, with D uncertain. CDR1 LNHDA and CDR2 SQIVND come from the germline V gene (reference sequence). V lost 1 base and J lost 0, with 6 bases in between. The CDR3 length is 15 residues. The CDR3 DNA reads TGTGCCAGTAGTATAGGAGGTGCAACTAATGAAAAACTGTTTTTT. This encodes CASSIGGATNEKLFF.

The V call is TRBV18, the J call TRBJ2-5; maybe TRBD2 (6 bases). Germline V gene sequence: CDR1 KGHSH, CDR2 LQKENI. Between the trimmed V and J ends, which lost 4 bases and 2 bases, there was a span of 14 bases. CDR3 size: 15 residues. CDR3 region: CASSRASGFQETQYF. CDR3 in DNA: TGTGCCAGCTCACGAGCGAGCGGGTTTCAAGAGACCCAGTACTTC.

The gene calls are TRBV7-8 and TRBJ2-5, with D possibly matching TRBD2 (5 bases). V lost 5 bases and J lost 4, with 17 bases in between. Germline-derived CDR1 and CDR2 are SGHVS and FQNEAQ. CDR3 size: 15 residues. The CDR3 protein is CASSPDRRFRETQYF. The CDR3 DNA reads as TGTGCCAGCAGCCCTGACCGGAGGTTTCGAGAGACCCAGTACTTC.

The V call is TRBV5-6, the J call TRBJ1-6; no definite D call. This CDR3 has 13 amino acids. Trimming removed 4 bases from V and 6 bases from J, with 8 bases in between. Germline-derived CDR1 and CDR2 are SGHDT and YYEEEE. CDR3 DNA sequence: TGTGCCAGCAGCCCCGGGAGTAATTCACCCCTCCACTTT. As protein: CASSPGSNSPLHF.

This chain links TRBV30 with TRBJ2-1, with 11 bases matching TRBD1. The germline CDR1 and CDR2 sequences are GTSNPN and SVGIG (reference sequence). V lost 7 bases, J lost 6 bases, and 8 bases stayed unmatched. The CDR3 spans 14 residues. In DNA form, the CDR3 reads TGTGCCTCGTCCGAGGACAGGGGGCTCAATGAGCAGTTCTTC. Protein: CASSEDRGLNEQFF. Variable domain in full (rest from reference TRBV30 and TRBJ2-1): SQTIHQWPATLVQPVGSPLSLECTVEGTSNPNLYWYRQAAGRGLQLLFYSVGIGQISSEVPQNLSASRPQDRQFILSSKKLLLSDSGFYLCASSEDRGLNEQFFGPGTRLTVL.

The CDR3 loop reads CASSVPSGRAGRGDTQYF. CDR3 nucleotide sequence: TGTGCCAGCAGCGTCCCTAGCGGGAGGGCCGGTCGTGGAGATACGCAGTATTTT. The chain employs TRBV9 and TRBJ2-3; 12 bases agree with TRBD2. Looked up from germline, CDR1 is SGDLS and CDR2 is YYNGEE. Unmatched junction bases numbered 12, after V lost 2 bases and J lost 5 bases. This CDR3 has 18 amino acids.

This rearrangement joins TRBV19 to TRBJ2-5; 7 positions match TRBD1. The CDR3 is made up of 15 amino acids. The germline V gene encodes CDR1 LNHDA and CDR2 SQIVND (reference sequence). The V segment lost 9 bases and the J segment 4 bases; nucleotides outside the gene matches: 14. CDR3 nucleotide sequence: TGTGCCAGCAACACAGGGGCGCTAGGTGGAGAGACCCAGTACTTC. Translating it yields CASNTGALGGETQYF. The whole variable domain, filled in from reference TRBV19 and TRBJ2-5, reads DGGITQSPKYLFRKEGQNVTLSCEQNLNHDAMYWYRQDPGQGLRLIYYSQIVNDFQKGDIAEGYSVSREKKESFPLTVTSAQKNPTAFYLCASNTGALGGETQYFGPGTRLLVL.